Below are 3 T cell receptor beta chains sequenced from a single sample in a study of blood T cell repertoires in COVID-19. The data were produced by immunoSEQ multiplex PCR, yet TCRdb's version contains in-frame clones alone and is incomplete. The data show 70,000 or so clones, around 89% seen once. The sequenced material came from peripheral blood. The receptors shown here come from a woman older than 75 with active COVID-19.

This chain connects TRBV28 to TRBJ1-2; D uncertain. V lost 2 bases to trimming and J lost 1 base, with 8 bases between them. This CDR3 comprises 14 residues. Germline CDR1 and CDR2: MDHEN and SYDVKM. The CDR3 loop reads CASSLRLLNYGYTF. DNA of the CDR3: TGTGCCAGCAGTTTAAGACTCCTTAACTATGGCTACACCTTC.

The chain carries TRBV14 and TRBJ2-3; maybe TRBD1 (5 bases). Germline V gives CDR1 SGHDN, CDR2 FVKESK. The CDR3 is made up of 13 amino acids. Trimming pared 0 bases from V and 8 bases from J, leaving 9 bases between. The CDR3 bases are TGTGCCAGCAGCCAAGACTGGCAGGGTACGCAGTATTTT. Amino acids: CASSQDWQGTQYF.

The chain has TRBV6-5 and TRBJ2-1; D is unclear. CDR3 length equals 15 residues. V lost 0 bases, J lost 1 base, and 7 bases lay in between. Germline V gives CDR1 MNHEY, CDR2 SVGAGI. CDR3 in DNA: TGTGCCAGCAGTTACTCTACGCGGTCCTACAATGAGCAGTTCTTC. Its protein is CASSYSTRSYNEQFF.